This TCR beta chain was identified during a study of breast tumors, draining lymph nodes, adjacent tissues. Study-wide points: Tumors had less TCR diversity than lymph nodes, more than nontumor tissue.

Axillary draining lymph nodes of breast cancer patients supplied the node samples. TCRdb reprocessed the multiplex PCR reads with MiXCR, giving one entry per CDR3 protein. The table includes more than 200,000 distinct CDR3 sequences, about 30% detected once. This CDR3 comprises 14 residues. V was trimmed by 0 bases and J by 5 bases, leaving 10 bases between them. Germline V lookup: CDR1 SGHRS, CDR2 YFSETQ. This clonotype appeared many times. The antigen remains undetermined. This receptor was identified in a female donor with breast cancer. Some clones in this sample may be carry-over from other donors' samples. The rearrangement uses TRBV5-1 and TRBJ2-3; D perhaps matches TRBD1 (5 bases). The sequenced material came from axillary lymph node tissue. Here the CDR3 reads CASSLEGAGDTQYF. The DNA for the CDR3 is TGCGCCAGCAGCTTGGAAGGGGCCGGAGATACGCAGTATTTT.